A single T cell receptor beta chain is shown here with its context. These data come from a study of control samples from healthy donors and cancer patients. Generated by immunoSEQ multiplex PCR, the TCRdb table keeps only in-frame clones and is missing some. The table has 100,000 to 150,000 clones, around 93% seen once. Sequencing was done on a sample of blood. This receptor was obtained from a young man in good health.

The CDR3 region has the DNA TGTGCCAGTAGTATAGATCCGGGACGCAGCTCTGGCTACACCTTC. Translated, it gives CASSIDPGRSSGYTF. V gene TRBV19 combines with J gene TRBJ1-2; D is perhaps TRBD1 (5 bases). This CDR3 contains 15 residues. CDR1 is LNHDA and CDR2 is SQIVND in the germline V gene (reference sequence). Trimming left V 0 bases short and J 7 bases short, with 15 bases between.